This T cell receptor beta chain was obtained from a study of T cells after yellow fever vaccination. About the research overall: Preparing low-cell-number fractions relied on SMART-Seq v4 Ultra Low Input. Study-wide points: Within FACS-sorted repertoires, abundant clonotypes contaminating from the bulk population could be present.

The ends lost 3 bases at V and 0 bases at J; junction bases unmatched: 3. This CDR3 is 15 amino acids long. Germline-derived CDR1 and CDR2 are DFQATT and SNEGSKA (reference sequence). With respect to this clonotype: The antigen is unknown.

A process of 5'RACE template switching, which added a universal primer site and UMIs, was used to make TCR cDNA. A single record per CDR3 protein comes from TCRdb applying MiXCR to the 5' RACE reads. Of a few hundred thousand distinct CDR3 sequences in the sample, 6.8% are singletons; the top ten hold 18%. The rearrangement joins TRBV20-1 to TRBJ2-1; 9 bases fit TRBD2. Material: PBMCs, obtained about 49 days after the first yellow fever vaccination. This clonotype was sampled from a man aged 18 to 30 who received the YFV17D yellow fever vaccine. The CDR3 spells CSARPSGDSYNEQFF. The CDR3 DNA is TGCAGTGCTAGGCCTAGCGGGGACTCCTACAATGAGCAGTTCTTC.